These T cell receptor beta chains were read from a single sample in a study of T-cell memory formation after mild COVID-19. Each CDR3 protein is one row after TCRdb ran MiXCR on the 5' RACE reads. The table lists roughly 120,000 distinct CDR3 sequences, approximately 15% of them singletons, with over 11% in the top ten. The sample was PBMCs or a T cell subset sorted from them (not recorded which). The origin of the receptors is an adult woman who had mild COVID-19 (a few samples of this study predate the infection). Cell type and time point are not known. Both conserved end residues are part of each CDR3. The D gene is left open where the match is weak. A clone size is listed for some rows: how often the clone was seen (once, few, many), or a class if it is expanded.

few,TRBV29-1,.,TRBJ2-1,TGCAGCGTCTACCCGGAAACGGGGTTCCATGAGCAGTTCTTC,CSVYPETGFHEQFF
.,TRBV29-1,.,TRBJ2-7,TGCAGCGTTGAAGAGGGGGTGTCCTACGAGCAGTACTTC,CSVEEGVSYEQYF
many,TRBV5-6,.,TRBJ2-5,TGTGCCAGCAGTTCAACCGGACAGCAAGAGACCCAGTACTTC,CASSSTGQQETQYF
.,TRBV7-6,.,TRBJ2-3,TGTGCCAGCAGCTTACTAGCGATAAGGGGTCCCTTTCATGATACGCAGTATTTT,CASSLLAIRGPFHDTQYF
many,TRBV10-3,.,TRBJ1-3,TGTGCCATCAGGGACAGCTCTGGAAACACCATATATTTT,CAIRDSSGNTIYF
few,TRBV29-1,TRBD2,TRBJ2-1,TGCAGCGTGGAACCGGGACTAGTCCTATACAATGAGCAGTTCTTC,CSVEPGLVLYNEQFF
.,TRBV29-1,TRBD2,TRBJ2-5,TGCAGCGCCTTCACGGGACTAGCGGGGCCCAGCCAAGAGACCCAGTACTTC,CSAFTGLAGPSQETQYF
few,TRBV7-9,.,TRBJ2-1,TGTGCCAGCAGCTTATACAGGGGAGGAGACAATGAGCAGTTCTTC,CASSLYRGGDNEQFF
.,TRBV12-3/TRBV12-4,TRBD2,TRBJ2-1,TGTGCCAGCACCTTGCACGGGGGGATCTACAATGAGCAGTTCTTC,CASTLHGGIYNEQFF
.,TRBV12-3/TRBV12-4,.,TRBJ2-1,TGTGCCAGCAGTCCCCAGAGCGCTAATGAGCAGTTCTTC,CASSPQSANEQFF
few,TRBV5-1,.,TRBJ2-1,TGCGCCAGCAGCCCTGGACAGCGCTCCAATGAGCAGTTCTTC,CASSPGQRSNEQFF
few,TRBV6-5,TRBD2,TRBJ2-3,TGTGCCAGCAGTTCTAGCGGTAATTCAGATACGCAGTATTTT,CASSSSGNSDTQYF
few,TRBV19,TRBD1,TRBJ2-3,TGTGCCAGTAGAACGGGACAGCTTGGCACAGATACGCAGTATTTT,CASRTGQLGTDTQYF
few,TRBV5-1,.,TRBJ1-3,TGCGCCAGCAGCTTGGCTGTCGGGGTTTCTGGAAACACCATATATTTT,CASSLAVGVSGNTIYF
few,TRBV7-2,TRBD1,TRBJ2-5,TGTGCCAGCAGCCACCTGACAGGGCTTATGGAGACCCAGTACTTC,CASSHLTGLMETQYF
few,TRBV4-1,.,TRBJ2-6,TGCGCCAGCAGCCTGATACCCCCCTCCGGCTCCCTCTCTGGGGCCAACGTCCTGACTTTC,CASSLIPPSGSLSGANVLTF
few,TRBV11-2,.,TRBJ2-3,TGTGCCAGCAGCGAAGGCTCAAACCTCATCAAGGATACGCAGTATTTT,CASSEGSNLIKDTQYF
few,TRBV7-9,.,TRBJ2-1,TGTGCCAGCAGCCCCTGGGAAGGGGAGCAGTTCTTC,CASSPWEGEQFF
.,TRBV24-1,TRBD2,TRBJ2-1,TGTGCCACCAGGACTAGCGGGCTTGGCAGTGAGCAGTTCTTC,CATRTSGLGSEQFF
few,TRBV12-3/TRBV12-4,.,TRBJ1-1,TGTGCCAGCAGCCTAGGAGACAACACTGAAGCTTTCTTT,CASSLGDNTEAFF
once,TRBV30,.,TRBJ2-5,TGTGCCTGGAGTGGAGGCAGTCAAGAGACCCAGTACTTC,CAWSGGSQETQYF
few,TRBV4-2,.,TRBJ2-5,TGTGCCAGCAGCCAAGATAGGGAGCGGCAAGAGACCCAGTACTTC,CASSQDRERQETQYF
.,TRBV3-1,.,TRBJ1-2,TGTGCCAGCAGCCACTATGACAGGAGCGTCTATGGCTACACCTTC,CASSHYDRSVYGYTF
medium-sized,TRBV18,TRBD1,TRBJ2-1,TGTGCCAGCTCACCGCGGGACAGGGGGAATGAGCAGTTCTTC,CASSPRDRGNEQFF
few,TRBV4-3,.,TRBJ2-5,TGCGCCAGCAGCCAAGGTTCGGGCTATCAAGAGACCCAGTACTTC,CASSQGSGYQETQYF
few,TRBV6-2/TRBV6-3,TRBD2,TRBJ2-6,TGTGCCAGCAGTTACTCAACCCGGGACTCCGGGGGGTCTGGGGCCAACGTCCTGACTTTC,CASSYSTRDSGGSGANVLTF
few,TRBV7-2,.,TRBJ2-3,TGTGCCAGCAGCTTAGGGCGGGCTTGGCGCACGCAGTATTTT,CASSLGRAWRTQYF
.,TRBV9,TRBD2,TRBJ2-3,TGTGCCAGCAGCGCTTATAGCGGGTCAGATACGCAGTATTTT,CASSAYSGSDTQYF
.,TRBV12-5,.,TRBJ1-2,TGTGCTAGTGGTATAGCTACGACGAACTATGGCTACACCTTC,CASGIATTNYGYTF
few,TRBV7-9,.,TRBJ2-7,TGTGCCAGCAGCTTTACTAGCCACGAGCAGTACTTC,CASSFTSHEQYF
.,TRBV29-1,TRBD1,TRBJ2-3,TGCAGCGCAGGGGACAGACTCACAGATACGCAGTATTTT,CSAGDRLTDTQYF
few,TRBV9,.,TRBJ1-6,TGTGCCAGCAGCGTAGAACAGGGTCAAAATTCACCCCTCCACTTT,CASSVEQGQNSPLHF
.,TRBV4-1,TRBD2,TRBJ2-5,TGCGCCAGCAGCCAGGATAAGACTAGCGGGGTGTTGGAGACCCAGTACTTC,CASSQDKTSGVLETQYF
.,TRBV19,TRBD2,TRBJ2-7,TGTGCCAGTAAAGTGGTAGCGGGAGGAACCTACGAGCAGTACTTC,CASKVVAGGTYEQYF
.,TRBV30,.,TRBJ2-7,TGTGCCTGGGATCTAGCGCCAGGGGCCTACGAGCAGTACTTC,CAWDLAPGAYEQYF
.,TRBV15,TRBD2,TRBJ2-7,TGTGCCACCAGCAGAGAGGGTAGCGGGGGGGGCCGGTACGAGCAGTACTTC,CATSREGSGGGRYEQYF
few,TRBV29-1,.,TRBJ2-3,TGCAGCGTCCAAGGAGGGGGCACAGATACGCAGTATTTT,CSVQGGGTDTQYF
.,TRBV9,.,TRBJ1-2,TGTGCCAGCAGCCCCCTTGTCGGGAACAGGGTGGGCTACACCTTC,CASSPLVGNRVGYTF
few,TRBV5-1,TRBD1,TRBJ1-1,TGCGCCAGCACGTTCGGGACAGGGGGCGCGATGAACACTGAAGCTTTCTTT,CASTFGTGGAMNTEAFF
.,TRBV7-2,TRBD1,TRBJ1-3,TGTGCCAGCAGCTTAGCGGGGACAGCCTCTGGAAACACCATATATTTT,CASSLAGTASGNTIYF
few,TRBV9,.,TRBJ2-4,TGTGCCAGCAGCGTAGGTCTTTTAGAGGGGGCCAAAAACATTCAGTACTTC,CASSVGLLEGAKNIQYF
few,TRBV2,.,TRBJ2-5,TGTGCCAGCAGTGAAAGGTGGGAGACCCAGTACTTC,CASSERWETQYF
.,TRBV29-1,.,TRBJ1-2,TGCAGCATTACAGATTGGGGGATCGTTGGGGGCTACACCTTC,CSITDWGIVGGYTF
.,TRBV12-3/TRBV12-4,TRBD2,TRBJ2-5,TGTGCCAGCAGTTTGAGCGGGGGGGCCCAAGAGACCCAGTACTTC,CASSLSGGAQETQYF
few,TRBV29-1,.,TRBJ2-5,TGCAGCGTTGCTCGAAGGGATAGGAAAGAGACCCAGTACTTC,CSVARRDRKETQYF